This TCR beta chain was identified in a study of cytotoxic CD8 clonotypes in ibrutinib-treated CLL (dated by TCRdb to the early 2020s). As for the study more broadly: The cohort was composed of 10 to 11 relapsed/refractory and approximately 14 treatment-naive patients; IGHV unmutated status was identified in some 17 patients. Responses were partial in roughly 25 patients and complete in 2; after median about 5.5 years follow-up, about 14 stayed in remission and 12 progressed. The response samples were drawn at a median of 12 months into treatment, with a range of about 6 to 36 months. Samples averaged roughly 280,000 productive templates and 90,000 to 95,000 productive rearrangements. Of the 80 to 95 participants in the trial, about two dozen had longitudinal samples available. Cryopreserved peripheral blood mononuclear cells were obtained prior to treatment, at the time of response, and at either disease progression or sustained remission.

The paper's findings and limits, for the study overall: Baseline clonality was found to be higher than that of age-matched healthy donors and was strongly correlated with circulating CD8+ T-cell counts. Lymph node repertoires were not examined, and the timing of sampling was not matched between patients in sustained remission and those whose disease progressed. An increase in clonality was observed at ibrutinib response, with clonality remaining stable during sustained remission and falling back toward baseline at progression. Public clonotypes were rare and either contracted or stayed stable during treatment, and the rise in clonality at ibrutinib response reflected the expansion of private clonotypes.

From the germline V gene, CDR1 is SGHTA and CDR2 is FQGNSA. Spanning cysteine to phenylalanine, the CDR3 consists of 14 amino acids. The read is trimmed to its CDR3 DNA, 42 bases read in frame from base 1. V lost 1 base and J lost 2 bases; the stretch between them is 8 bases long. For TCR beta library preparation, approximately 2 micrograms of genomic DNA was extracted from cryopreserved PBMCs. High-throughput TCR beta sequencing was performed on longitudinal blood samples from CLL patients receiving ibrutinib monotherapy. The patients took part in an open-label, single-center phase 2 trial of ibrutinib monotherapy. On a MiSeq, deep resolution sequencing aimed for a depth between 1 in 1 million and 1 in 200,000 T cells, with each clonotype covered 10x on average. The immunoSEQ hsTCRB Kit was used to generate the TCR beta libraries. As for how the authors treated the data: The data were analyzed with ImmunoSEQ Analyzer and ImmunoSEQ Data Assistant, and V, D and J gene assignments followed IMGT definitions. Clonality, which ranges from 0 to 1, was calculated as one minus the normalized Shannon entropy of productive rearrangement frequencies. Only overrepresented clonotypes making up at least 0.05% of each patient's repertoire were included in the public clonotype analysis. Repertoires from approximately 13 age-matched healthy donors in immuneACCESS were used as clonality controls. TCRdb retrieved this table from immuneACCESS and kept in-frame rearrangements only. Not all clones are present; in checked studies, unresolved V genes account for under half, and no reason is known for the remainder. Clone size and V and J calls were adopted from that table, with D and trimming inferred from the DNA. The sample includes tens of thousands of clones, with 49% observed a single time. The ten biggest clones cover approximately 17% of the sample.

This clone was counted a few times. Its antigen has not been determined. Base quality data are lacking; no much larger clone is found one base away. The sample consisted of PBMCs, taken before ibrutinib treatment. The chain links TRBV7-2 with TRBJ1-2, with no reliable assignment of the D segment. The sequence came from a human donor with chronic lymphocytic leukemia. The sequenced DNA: TGTGCCAGCAGCTTAGATGGGTCCAACTATGGCTACACCTTC. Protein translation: CASSLDGSNYGYTF.